Listed below are T cell receptor beta chains from one sample, sequenced in a study of regulatory T cells in long-lasting Graves disease. MiXCR, applied by TCRdb to the multiplex PCR reads, yields one record per CDR3 protein. The repertoire consists of hundreds of thousands of distinct CDR3 sequences, with approximately 15% occurring once and the leading ten covering about 7.8%. The sample was also reused in another study, on T cells in Graves' hyperthyroidism and ophthalmopathy.

The material sequenced was peripheral blood mononuclear cells (PBMCs), taken at new diagnosis, from a patient treated with antithyroid drugs. These receptors all stem from a woman aged 40 to 49 with Graves disease. Each CDR3 is given with its conserved first and last residue. A D gene is named only where the DNA matches it firmly. Rows may omit the clone size; those that give it use once, few, many or a size class.

DNA	CDR3	size	D	V	J
TGCGCCAGCAGCCAAGAGCCAGGGGGCCTGAACGCTGAAGCTTTCTTT	CASSQEPGGLNAEAFF	.	TRBD1	TRBV4-1	TRBJ1-1
TGCGCCAGCAGCTGGGGGACAGGGAGCCCCCAAGAGACCCAGTACTTC	CASSWGTGSPQETQYF	.	TRBD1	TRBV5-1	TRBJ2-5
TGTGCCAGCAGCCAAGATCGCGCCGGTGATTTGGGTAGACCGAACACTGAAGCTTTCTTT	CASSQDRAGDLGRPNTEAFF	many	.	TRBV14	TRBJ1-1
TGTGCCAGCAGTTCCGGACGTTTGGAGACCCAGTACTTC	CASSSGRLETQYF	many	.	TRBV27	TRBJ2-5
TGTGCCAGTAACAACAGTAGCTCCTACAATGAGCAGTTCTTC	CASNNSSSYNEQFF	.	.	TRBV12-3/TRBV12-4	TRBJ2-1
TGTGCCAGTCAGCGGGAGGGCTATGGTACCTCCGGGGAGCTGTTTTTT	CASQREGYGTSGELFF	.	TRBD2	TRBV19	TRBJ2-2
TGTGCCAGCAGCGCCCCGAGTTATAATTCACCCCTCCACTTT	CASSAPSYNSPLHF	many	.	TRBV11-2	TRBJ1-6
TGTGCCAGCAGGTCCTTAGGGCCCGATACGCAGTATTTT	CASRSLGPDTQYF	many	.	TRBV6-1	TRBJ2-3
TGTGCCAGCAGCCTAGGGACAGGGGTTAACGAGCAGTACTTC	CASSLGTGVNEQYF	few	TRBD1	TRBV3-1	TRBJ2-7
TGCAGTGCTAGAGTTGGACTAGCGGGAGGAGATTCTACAGATACGCAGTATTTT	CSARVGLAGGDSTDTQYF	.	TRBD2	TRBV20-1	TRBJ2-3
TGTGCCAGCAGTTCCTTCGACGGCTACAATCAGCCCCAGCATTTT	CASSSFDGYNQPQHF	many	.	TRBV28	TRBJ1-5
TGTGCCAGTAGACGCGTCCACAATCAGCCCCAGCATTTT	CASRRVHNQPQHF	once	.	TRBV6-1	TRBJ1-5
TGTGCCAGCACAGAGGGGTGGCAGGAGACCCAGTACTTC	CASTEGWQETQYF	many	.	TRBV6-1	TRBJ2-5
TGTGCCAGCAGCCAGCAGCCGGACCCTGCCTACAATGAGCAGTTCTTC	CASSQQPDPAYNEQFF	many	.	TRBV3-1	TRBJ2-1
TGTGCCAGCAGCCCTAGCAATGAGCAGTTCTTC	CASSPSNEQFF	many	.	TRBV6-1	TRBJ2-1
TGTGCCAGCAGTTTTCGGGACGACACTGAAGCTTTCTTT	CASSFRDDTEAFF	many	.	TRBV6-5	TRBJ1-1
TGCAGTGCTGGAGACCTCCGGGACAGGGGTTATGAGCAGTTCTTC	CSAGDLRDRGYEQFF	few	TRBD1	TRBV20-1	TRBJ2-1
TGCAGCGTTGACCCGACAGGGGGGGGCAATGAGCAGTTCTTC	CSVDPTGGGNEQFF	few	TRBD1	TRBV29-1	TRBJ2-1
TGCGCCAGCAGCCAAGATCCGACAGATACGCAGTATTTT	CASSQDPTDTQYF	.	.	TRBV4-1	TRBJ2-3
TGTGCCAGCAGCCCTCCGGATGGAGCGGGAGAGATATATACGCAGTATTTT	CASSPPDGAGEIYTQYF	many	TRBD2	TRBV7-8	TRBJ2-3
TGTGCCAGCAGCTTGGTAGCAGTCCCCTACGAGCAGTACTTC	CASSLVAVPYEQYF	many	.	TRBV11-2	TRBJ2-7
TGTGCCAGCACAAGGTTGAACTATGGCTACACCTTC	CASTRLNYGYTF	few	.	TRBV28	TRBJ1-2
TGTGGCCGGGACCCACCCAGCCCATACTTC	CGRDPPSPYF	.	.	TRBV19	TRBJ2-7
TGTGCCAGCAGCGCCTTGGACAGGGGTGGCTCCTACGAGCAGTACTTC	CASSALDRGGSYEQYF	few	TRBD1	TRBV7-9	TRBJ2-7
TGTGCCAGCAGCTTAGAGAGGGGCGGGTACAGTGAGCAGTCCTTC	CASSLERGGYSEQSF	.	.	TRBV7-8	TRBJ2-1